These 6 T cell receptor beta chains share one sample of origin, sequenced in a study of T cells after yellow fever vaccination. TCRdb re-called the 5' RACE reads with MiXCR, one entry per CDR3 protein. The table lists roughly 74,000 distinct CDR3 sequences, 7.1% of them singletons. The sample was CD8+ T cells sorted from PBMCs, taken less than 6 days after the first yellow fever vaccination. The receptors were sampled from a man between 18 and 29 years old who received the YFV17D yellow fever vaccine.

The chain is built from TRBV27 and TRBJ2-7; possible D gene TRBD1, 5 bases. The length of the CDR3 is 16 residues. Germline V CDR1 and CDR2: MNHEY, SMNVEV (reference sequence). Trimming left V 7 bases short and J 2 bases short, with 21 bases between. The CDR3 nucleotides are TGTGCCAGCATTCCCTCGGCGGACAATAACCCCTACGAGCAGTACTTC. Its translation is CASIPSADNNPYEQYF.

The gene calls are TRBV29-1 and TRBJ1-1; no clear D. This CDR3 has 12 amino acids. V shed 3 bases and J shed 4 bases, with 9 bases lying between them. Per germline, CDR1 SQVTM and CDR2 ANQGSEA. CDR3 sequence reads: CSVDSWTTEAFF. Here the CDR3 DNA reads TGCAGCGTTGATTCCTGGACCACTGAAGCTTTCTTT.

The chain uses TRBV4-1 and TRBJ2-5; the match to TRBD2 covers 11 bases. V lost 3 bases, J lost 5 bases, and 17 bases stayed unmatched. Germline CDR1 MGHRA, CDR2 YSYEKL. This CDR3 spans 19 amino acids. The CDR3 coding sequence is TGCGCCAGCAGCCATTCAGGGTCGGCTAGCGGGGGGTTCAGGGAGACCCAGTACTTC. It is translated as CASSHSGSASGGFRETQYF.

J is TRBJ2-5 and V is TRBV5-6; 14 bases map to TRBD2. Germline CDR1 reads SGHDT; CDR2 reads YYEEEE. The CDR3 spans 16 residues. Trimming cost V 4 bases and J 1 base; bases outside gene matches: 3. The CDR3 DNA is TGTGCCAGCAGCACGACTAGCGGGGGGGCCCAAGAGACCCAGTACTTC. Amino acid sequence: CASSTTSGGAQETQYF.

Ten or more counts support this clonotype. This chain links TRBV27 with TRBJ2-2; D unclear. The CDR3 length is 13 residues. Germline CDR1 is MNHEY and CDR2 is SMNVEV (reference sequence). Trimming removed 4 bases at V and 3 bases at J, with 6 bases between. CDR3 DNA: TGTGCCAGCAGTTCGTGGGACACCGGGGAGCTGTTTTTT. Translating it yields CASSSWDTGELFF.

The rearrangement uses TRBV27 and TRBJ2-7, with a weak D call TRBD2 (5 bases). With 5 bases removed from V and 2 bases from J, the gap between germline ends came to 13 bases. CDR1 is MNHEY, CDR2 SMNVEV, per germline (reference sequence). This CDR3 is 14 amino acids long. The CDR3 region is CASSPIGGPYEQYV. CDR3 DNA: TGTGCCAGCAGTCCGATCGGAGGACCCTACGAGCAGTACGTC.